This T cell receptor (beta chain) was identified in a study of OX40 agonist ivuxolimab in advanced cancers. For context, the study as a whole: Ivuxolimab was an agonistic, fully human IgG2 monoclonal antibody directed against OX40 (CD134), a costimulatory receptor. Intravenous ivuxolimab was administered to patients every 2 weeks at six dose levels: 0.01, 0.1, 0.3, 1.5, 3 and 10 mg/kg. Of the roughly 51 dose-escalation patients, hepatocellular carcinoma was present in approximately 20, melanoma in roughly 15, renal cell carcinoma in 9 and head and neck cancer in 9. In the dose-escalation cohort, over 65% of patients were male, and the mean age was approximately 64 years, with a range of roughly 23 to 85. Patients were allowed to have had prior anti-PD-1, anti-PD-L1 or anti-CTLA-4 therapy, and less than 45% of the dose-escalation patients had previously received checkpoint inhibitors. Partial responses were achieved by three dose-escalation patients, of whom one had hepatocellular carcinoma and two had cutaneous melanoma. Peripheral TCRbeta sequencing was intended to test whether TCR sequence diversity was altered and clonal T-cell expansion was caused by ivuxolimab. The paper covers the monotherapy dose-escalation part of the phase I ivuxolimab trial, which included N of about 56 patients. What the research found in general, with its limitations: On average, CD8+ T cells showed more expanded clones than CD4+ T cells after ivuxolimab. The antigen specificity of the peripheral T cells that underwent clonal expansion was not determined. At doses of 0.1 to 3.0 mg/kg, clonal expansion of both CD4+ and CD8+ blood T cells was observed from baseline to week 6. In partial responders in the 0.1-3.0 mg/kg groups, normalized peripheral clonal expansion was found to be among the lowest, especially among CD8+ T cells. Low levels of normalized T-cell clonal expansion were also seen in some patients who did not respond.

The germline ends are 9 bases apart after V is trimmed by 1 base and J by 8 bases. Sequences SNHLY (CDR1) and FYNNEI (CDR2) are obtained from the germline V gene. Including cysteine and phenylalanine, the CDR3 has 13 amino acids. Left in the record is the CDR3 DNA by itself, 39 bases read in frame from the first base. To sequence the TCRbeta CDR3 region, genomic DNA was isolated from the sorted cells. TCRbeta CDR3 regions were sequenced using the immunoSEQ Assay. TCRdb took this table from immuneACCESS and kept in-frame rearrangements with V and J called. Such tables lack part of the clones; where checked against another copy, unresolved V genes explain under half of the gap, and the rest is unexplained. For this sample the table gives tens of thousands of clones, of which approximately 82% were detected only once. The ten biggest clones cover under 0.6% of the sample. Patients with autoimmune disease history or receiving systemic immunosuppression were excluded from the trial. Peripheral blood for TCR sequencing was collected from all dose cohorts at baseline, on cycle 4 day 1, and on cycle 7 day 1. The samples were drawn from a first-in-human, open-label, multicenter phase I dose-escalation trial of ivuxolimab. Adults with locally advanced or metastatic head and neck squamous cell, hepatocellular, melanoma or renal cell carcinoma were enrolled in the trial. CD4+ and CD8+ T cells were sorted separately from peripheral blood before TCR sequencing.

This clone was seen a handful of times. Which antigen it targets is not known. One base away there is no much larger clone; base qualities are not given. The V and J segments used are TRBV2 and TRBJ2-4; the D gene is unclear. The source material was CD4+ or CD8+ T cells sorted from blood, sampled in a trial of the OX40 agonist ivuxolimab. This TCR was sampled from an adult with an advanced solid tumor such as melanoma, head and neck, liver or kidney cancer. The CDR3 region reads CASSEVEWDIQYF. The nucleotides are TGTGCCAGCAGTGAAGTAGAGTGGGACATTCAGTACTTC.